Listed below are T cell receptor beta chains from one sample, sequenced in a study of shared clonotypes between healthy human individuals. Measured with immunoSEQ multiplex PCR; TCRdb has only the in-frame clones, and not every one. The sample shows some 1,600,000 clones, 95% to 99% of them seen only once. Sequenced sample: naive CD4+ T cells sorted from blood. The receptors derive from a man aged 25 to 45 in good health. CDR3s include the opening cysteine and the closing phenylalanine or tryptophan. The order of the fields is V gene, J gene, CDR3 protein.

>TRBV5-1|TRBJ1-1
CASSFDRVNTEAFF
>TRBV13|TRBJ2-7
CASSLGAGGYSNEQYF
>TRBV11-2|TRBJ1-5
CASSLEVEQPQHF
>TRBV28|TRBJ2-7
CASSSRDMAYEQYF
>TRBV29-1|TRBJ1-1
CSVEELAGNTEAFF
>TRBV30|TRBJ2-7
CAWARTGGKQYF
>TRBV18|TRBJ2-7
CASSPINEQYF
>TRBV19|TRBJ1-5
CASSGRKTGVGNQPQHF
>TRBV28|TRBJ2-7
CASSPTQGQGPYEQYF
>TRBV30|TRBJ2-7
CAWSPNTVGEQYF
>TRBV11-2|TRBJ2-7
CASSLDRGLTYEQYF
>TRBV7-2|TRBJ2-7
CASCEGRYSYEQYF
>TRBV7-6|TRBJ1-4
CASSPGQGATNEKLFF
>TRBV19|TRBJ2-7
CASSSYYEQYF
>TRBV5-6|TRBJ2-7
CASSLERGLNEQYF
>TRBV4-3|TRBJ1-1
CASSQDAVGGTEAFF
>TRBV5-1|TRBJ2-3
CASSFEGDTQYF
>TRBV7-3|TRBJ2-2
CASSLAGAHTGELFF
>TRBV6-6|TRBJ1-5
CASSYDRAGNQPQHF
>TRBV27|TRBJ1-1
CASSSTGTEAFF